The 24 T cell receptor beta chains presented below share a single source sample, sequenced in a study of blood T cell repertoires in COVID-19. Profiling relied on immunoSEQ multiplex PCR, and the TCRdb table lists in-frame clones only, not all of them. The sample lists over 200,000 clones; more than 75% were seen once. Sequencing was done on a sample of peripheral blood. These TCRs come from a man aged 35 to 55 who had recovered from COVID-19.

This rearrangement joins TRBV21-1 to TRBJ1-3; TRBD1 was called by the table and not checked on the DNA. TRBV21-1 is recorded as a pseudogene. The CDR3 spans 14 residues. CDR3 nucleotides: TGTGCCAGCAGCAAAACAGGGGGTGGAAACACCATATATTTT. Amino acids: CASSKTGGGNTIYF.

This rearrangement joins TRBV9 to TRBJ2-2; 10 nucleotides match TRBD2. CDR1 SGDLS and CDR2 YYNGEE come from the germline V gene. This CDR3 has 18 residues. The trim removed 5 bases at V and 3 bases at J, leaving 13 bases unmatched. The CDR3 nucleotides read TGTGCCAGCAGGACAGCGAGCCTAGCGGGAGATGACACCGGGGAGCTGTTTTTT. Translation: CASRTASLAGDDTGELFF.

The chain joins TRBV6-5 to TRBJ1-2, with no clear D. The V and J ends lost 2 bases and 4 bases respectively, with 8 bases between them. Germline CDR1 MNHEY, CDR2 SVGAGI. This CDR3 has 13 amino acids. The CDR3: CASSYGRRYGYTF. Written as DNA, the CDR3 is TGTGCCAGCAGTTACGGCAGGCGCTATGGCTACACCTTC.

The count of this clone is one. The chain has TRBV12-3 or TRBV12-4 and TRBJ2-1; maybe TRBD2 (5 bases). This CDR3 has 13 amino acids. V shed 6 bases and J shed 9 bases, with 15 bases lying between them. CDR3 region: CASSSTAGGEQFF. The CDR3 DNA reads as TGTGCCAGCAGCTCCACCGCCGGAGGTGAGCAGTTCTTC.

The rearrangement joins TRBV30 to TRBJ2-7, with TRBD1 identical over 10 bases. The CDR3 covers 13 residues. Germline trimming cut 4 bases from V and 8 bases from J; bases unmatched to any gene: 8. Germline V CDR1 and CDR2: GTSNPN, SVGIG (reference sequence). CDR3 in amino acids: CAWIRDRGNQQYF. For the CDR3, the DNA is TGTGCCTGGATCCGGGACAGGGGAAATCAGCAGTACTTC.

The rearrangement uses TRBV7-9 and TRBJ1-4; D not resolved. Germline loops: CDR1 SEHNR, CDR2 FQNEAQ (reference sequence). The CDR3 runs to 17 residues. Trimming removed 6 bases at V and 0 bases at J, with 17 bases between. The DNA for the CDR3 is TGTGCCAGCAGTTTAATCGAAATGGGAGCAACTAATGAAAAACTGTTTTTT. It is translated as CASSLIEMGATNEKLFF.

This chain links TRBV7-2 with TRBJ2-7; no reliable D call. V lost 3 bases and J 6 bases, leaving 6 bases between the germline ends. This CDR3 has 11 amino acids. Germline V gene data show CDR1 as SGHTA and CDR2 as FQGNSA. CDR3 nucleotides: TGTGCCAGCAGCTTTCATTCCGAGCAGTACTTC. Protein: CASSFHSEQYF.

V usage is TRBV28 and J usage is TRBJ1-2; D is unresolved. CDR1 is MDHEN and CDR2 is SYDVKM in the germline V gene. V was cut by 6 bases and J by 3 bases, with 14 bases left in between. This CDR3 contains 14 residues. The DNA for the CDR3 is TGTGCCAGCAGGGTCGCGCCCCCCGACTATGGCTACACCTTC. Amino acids: CASRVAPPDYGYTF.

This clone came up a few times. The CDR3 spells CASSTTGGSSGNTIYF. The CDR3 coding sequence is TGTGCCAGCTCGACAACGGGGGGAAGCTCTGGAAACACCATATATTTT. The J gene is TRBJ1-3, the V gene TRBV18; D possibly corresponds to TRBD1 (5 bases). Looked up from germline, CDR1 is KGHSH and CDR2 is LQKENI. Trimming took 6 bases from V and 0 from J, leaving 15 bases between them. CDR3 length: 16 amino acids.

CDR3 bases: TGTGCCAGCAGGTCGACAGTCTATGGCTACACCTTC. Residues: CASRSTVYGYTF. The gene calls are TRBV6-5 and TRBJ1-2, with D possibly matching TRBD1 (5 bases). Trimming took 6 bases from V and 4 from J, leaving 9 bases between them. Germline CDR1 is MNHEY and CDR2 is SVGAGI. CDR3 length: 12 amino acids.

The chain carries TRBV4-3 and TRBJ2-4; the D gene is possibly TRBD1 (5 bases). The CDR3 contains 16 residues. Germline-derived CDR1 and CDR2 are LGHNA and YSLEER. Trimming took off 0 bases at V and 7 bases at J, with 16 bases between the two ends. The CDR3 DNA reads TGCGCCAGCAGCCAAGATTCTCGACAGATCGGGAACATTCAGTACTTC. This translates into CASSQDSRQIGNIQYF.

The J gene is TRBJ2-2, the V gene TRBV4-3; 11 nucleotides match TRBD2. CDR3 length: 15 residues. V shed 3 bases and J 5 bases; nucleotides not matched to a gene: 2. Per germline, CDR1 LGHNA and CDR2 YSLEER. CDR3: CASSQLAGGTGELFF. DNA of the CDR3: TGCGCCAGCAGCCAGCTAGCGGGAGGTACCGGGGAGCTGTTTTTT.

The CDR3 coding sequence is TGTGCCAGTAGCGCGGACTGGTCCTACAATGAGCAGTTCTTC. This translates into CASSADWSYNEQFF. The J gene is TRBJ2-1, the V gene TRBV19; perhaps TRBD2 as D (5 bases). Germline CDR1 LNHDA, CDR2 SQIVND (reference sequence). The CDR3 loop spans 14 amino acids. Deletions cut 6 bases from V and 1 base from J, with 10 bases between.

The rearrangement joins TRBV7-6 to TRBJ2-3; 8 bases match TRBD2. This CDR3 has 14 residues. CDR1 is SGHVS, CDR2 FNYEAQ, per germline. The V gene end was trimmed by 3 bases and the J gene end by 6 bases; junction bases not matched to a gene: 5. The CDR3 is CASSLSGGTDTQYF. CDR3 DNA: TGTGCCAGCAGCTTGAGCGGGGGAACGGATACGCAGTATTTT.

The chain uses TRBV2 and TRBJ1-1, with D tentatively TRBD1 (5 bases). V gave up 6 bases and J gave up 3 bases, with 14 bases separating them. The CDR3 totals 14 residues. The germline gives CDR1 SNHLY, CDR2 FYNNEI. The DNA of the CDR3 is TGTGCCAGCAGGGACCTAGACAGTTACACTGAAGCTTTCTTT. Protein sequence: CASRDLDSYTEAFF. Looking up the rest from reference TRBV2 and TRBJ1-1 gives the full variable domain: EPEVTQTPSHQVTQMGQEVILRCVPISNHLYFYWYRQILGQKVEFLVSFYNNEISEKSEIFDDQFSVERPDGSNFTLKIRSTKLEDSAMYFCASRDLDSYTEAFFGQGTRLTVV.

The V and J genes are TRBV23-1 and TRBJ1-2; D may be TRBD1 (6 bases). TRBV23-1 is annotated as an ORF whose role is uncertain. The V end lost 4 bases, the J end lost 7 bases, and 19 bases lay between the germline ends. The CDR3 loop spans 15 amino acids. CDR3 region: CASSPPGGPACGYTF. CDR3 nucleotides: TGCGCCAGCAGTCCCCCGGGGGGGCCTGCCTGTGGCTACACCTTC.

The CDR3 loop reads CASRSNSPLHF. The CDR3 region has the DNA TGCGCCAGCAGGTCAAATTCACCCCTCCACTTT. The rearrangement uses TRBV10-2 and TRBJ1-6; D is unclear. The CDR3 runs 11 residues. V was pared by 6 bases and J by 7 bases, with 4 bases between. Germline V gene lookup returns CDR1 WSHSY and CDR2 SAAADI.

This clone was counted at least ten times. The genes are TRBV28 and TRBJ1-2; the match to TRBD1 covers 7 bases. The CDR3 has 14 residues. V lost 2 bases to trimming and J lost 8 bases; unmatched junction nucleotides: 8. The germline V gene encodes CDR1 MDHEN and CDR2 SYDVKM. CDR3 sequence: CASSLVTGTAGYTF. The DNA for the CDR3 is TGTGCCAGCAGTTTAGTAACCGGGACAGCGGGCTACACCTTC.

The chain uses TRBV10-1 and TRBJ2-3; 10 bases align to TRBD2. V shed 3 bases and J 10 bases; nucleotides not matched to a gene: 16. The CDR3 extends over 17 amino acids. Germline V CDR1 and CDR2: WNHNN, SYGVQD (reference sequence). Written as DNA, the CDR3 is TGCGCCAGCAGTGATCGAACTAGCGGGGCAGGGAGAGGAGCGCAGTATTTT. This codes for CASSDRTSGAGRGAQYF.

The chain has TRBV7-9 and TRBJ1-1, with a weak D call TRBD1 (5 bases). This CDR3 has 15 amino acids. V was cut by 1 base and J by 1 base, with 10 bases left in between. Germline CDR1 and CDR2: SEHNR and FQNEAQ (reference sequence). CDR3: CASSLGGQGNTEAFF. Here the CDR3 DNA reads TGTGCCAGCAGCTTAGGTGGGCAGGGGAACACTGAAGCTTTCTTT. The entire variable domain, with the rest obtained from reference TRBV7-9 and TRBJ1-1, is as follows: DTGVSQNPRHKITKRGQNVTFRCDPISEHNRLYWYRQTLGQGPEFLTYFQNEAQLEKSRLLSDRFSAERPKGSFSTLEIQRTEQGDSAMYLCASSLGGQGNTEAFFGQGTRLTVV.

This chain joins TRBV7-2 and TRBJ1-4; D might be TRBD1 (6 bases). Germline V gene sequence: CDR1 SGHTA, CDR2 FQGNSA. CDR3 length: 15 amino acids. Trimming took off 5 bases at V and 4 bases at J, with 14 bases between the two ends. The CDR3 region has the DNA TGTGCCAGCAGCACAGGACAGTCTCATAATGAAAAACTGTTTTTT. As protein: CASSTGQSHNEKLFF.

The chain carries TRBV10-2 and TRBJ2-7, with D hard to call. Germline assignment: CDR1 WSHSY and CDR2 SAAADI. This CDR3 contains 14 residues. V lost 6 bases to trimming and J lost 6 bases, with 18 bases between them. CDR3 coding DNA: TGCGCCAGCAGGGGCCCCAATTTTGGATTCGAGCAGTACTTC. Protein sequence: CASRGPNFGFEQYF.

The chain carries TRBV27 and TRBJ2-1; 8 nucleotides agree with TRBD2. CDR1 MNHEY and CDR2 SMNVEV come from the germline V gene (reference sequence). This CDR3 is built from 15 residues. Trimming took 5 bases from V and 7 from J; bases not matched to a gene: 10. Written as DNA, the CDR3 is TGTGCCAGCAGTCCACTAGCGGTTGGGGGAAATGAGCAGTTCTTC. Protein product: CASSPLAVGGNEQFF.

V and J are TRBV10-2 and TRBJ2-5; TRBD2 matches 9 bases. Looked up from germline, CDR1 is WSHSY and CDR2 is SAAADI. Trimming at V came to 6 bases and at J to 5 bases, leaving 13 bases not matched to a gene. CDR3 size: 16 residues. The chain's CDR3 is CASRGPSGGPGETQYF. The CDR3 DNA follows: TGCGCCAGCAGGGGGCCGAGCGGGGGGCCGGGTGAGACCCAGTACTTC.